This T cell receptor (beta chain) was sequenced during a study of radiation and T cells in renal cell carcinoma. Measured with immunoSEQ multiplex PCR; TCRdb has only the in-frame clones, and not every one. The sample lists about 140,000 clones, roughly 90% occurring once. Germline lookup yields CDR1 LNHNV and CDR2 YYDKDF (reference sequence). This CDR3 has 16 residues. V gave up 0 bases and J gave up 4 bases; unmatched junction bases: 7. The time point denotes: blood 4 weeks post-SBRT, at nephrectomy. The treatment is: 15 Gy SBRT to primary tumor, nephrectomy 4 weeks later. Nephrectomy followed 15 Gy stereotactic body radiation by 4 weeks.

The gene calls are TRBV15 and TRBJ2-7; 9 bases agree with TRBD2. Sequencing was performed on blood, taken from a patient whose treatment included radiotherapy and nephrectomy. This TCR came from a woman in her fifties or sixties with renal cell carcinoma. DNA for the CDR3: TGTGCCACCAGCAGAGACAGAGGTAGCGGGAGTTACGAGCAGTACTTC. Amino acid sequence: CATSRDRGSGSYEQYF. Filled out from reference TRBV15 and TRBJ2-7, the complete variable domain reads DAMVIQNPRYQVTQFGKPVTLSCSQTLNHNVMYWYQQKSSQAPKLLFHYYDKDFNNEADTPDNFQSRRPNTSFCFLDIRSPGLGDTAMYLCATSRDRGSGSYEQYFGPGTRLTVT.